These 20 T cell receptor beta chains came from one sample sequenced in a study of neurological immune-mediated disorders. One entry per CDR3 protein, called by TCRdb with MiXCR from the 5' RACE reads. The sample lists some 70,000 distinct CDR3 sequences; around 3% were seen once. The sample comprised PBMCs. The receptor source for this set is a man between 40 and 49 years old with multiple sclerosis.

This clonotype was detected many times. The chain carries TRBV20-1 and TRBJ2-1, with a tentative D call TRBD1 (5 bases). Trimming shortened V by 3 bases and J by 0 bases, and 15 bases separated the two germline ends. This CDR3 region has 16 residues. CDR1 is DFQATT and CDR2 is SNEGSKA in the germline V gene (reference sequence). In DNA, the CDR3 is TGCAGTGCTAGGGCCTGGGGCGGAAGCTCCTACAATGAGCAGTTCTTC. Amino acid sequence: CSARAWGGSSYNEQFF.

This clonotype occurred many times. The J gene is TRBJ2-1, the V gene TRBV18, with no clear D. The CDR3 is 17 residues long. The germline V gene has CDR1 KGHSH and CDR2 LQKENI. V lost 1 base, J lost 5 bases, and 18 bases lay in between. CDR3 nucleotides: TGTGCCAGCTCACCACTCGGCACTACGACCCCTGACAATGAGCAGTTCTTC. Its protein product is CASSPLGTTTPDNEQFF.

This clonotype was seen ten or more times. CDR3: CSATRGQSYEQYF. DNA of the CDR3: TGCAGTGCTACAAGGGGGCAATCCTACGAGCAGTACTTC. This chain connects TRBV20-1 to TRBJ2-7, with TRBD1 identical over 7 bases. CDR3 length equals 13 residues. CDR1 is DFQATT, CDR2 SNEGSKA, per germline (reference sequence). J gave up 1 base and V 4 bases, and 4 bases lay outside the gene matches.

This clonotype showed up many times. The rearrangement joins TRBV7-8 to TRBJ2-2; the D gene is possibly TRBD1 (5 bases). This CDR3 has 17 residues. V was pared by 5 bases and J by 1 base, with 17 bases between. Germline assignment: CDR1 SGHVS and CDR2 FQNEAQ. CDR3 loop: CASSLRGRVMNTGELFF. CDR3 DNA sequence: TGTGCCAGCAGCCTTAGAGGCAGGGTAATGAACACCGGGGAGCTGTTTTTT.

Many counts were recorded for this clonotype. V is TRBV7-8 and J is TRBJ2-1; no definite D call. Deletions cut 3 bases from V and 5 bases from J, with 2 bases between. The CDR3 length is 11 residues. Germline assignment: CDR1 SGHVS and CDR2 FQNEAQ. The CDR3 DNA is TGTGCCAGCAGCTTTGACAATGAGCAGTTCTTC. This codes for CASSFDNEQFF.

This clonotype showed up many times. The CDR3 region is CATRQGNSNEQFF. The CDR3 bases are TGTGCCACCCGCCAGGGAAATAGCAATGAGCAGTTCTTC. The chain recombines TRBV24-1 with TRBJ2-1; TRBD1 is a possible D gene (5 bases). V was trimmed by 9 bases and J by 6 bases, leaving 14 bases between them. The CDR3 is made up of 13 amino acids. Germline V gene data show CDR1 as KGHDR and CDR2 as SFDVKD.

There are many counts of this clonotype. V and J are TRBV5-6 and TRBJ1-2; D perhaps matches TRBD1 (6 bases). V lost 2 bases and J 6 bases, leaving 14 bases between the germline ends. This CDR3 has 14 residues. CDR1 SGHDT and CDR2 YYEEEE come from the germline V gene. The CDR3 coding sequence is TGTGCCAGCAGCTTCGTTAGGGGGTCGAATGGCTACACCTTC. Translation: CASSFVRGSNGYTF. The full variable domain, rest sourced from reference TRBV5-6 and TRBJ1-2, is DAGVTQSPTHLIKTRGQQVTLRCSPKSGHDTVSWYQQALGQGPQFIFQYYEEEERQRGNFPDRFSGHQFPNYSSELNVNALLLGDSALYLCASSFVRGSNGYTFGSGTRLTVV.

This clonotype showed up many times. The chain recombines TRBV5-1 with TRBJ1-2; D perhaps matches TRBD1 (6 bases). The CDR3 consists of 16 residues. CDR1 and CDR2 from the germline V gene are SGHRS and YFSETQ. V gave up 4 bases and J gave up 0 bases, with 16 bases separating them. The CDR3 is CASSPGQPPSNYGYTF. CDR3 coding DNA: TGCGCCAGCAGCCCAGGACAGCCGCCTTCTAACTATGGCTACACCTTC.

The sample holds many counts of this clonotype. J is TRBJ2-7 and V is TRBV6-5; perhaps TRBD1 as D (6 bases). This CDR3 contains 14 residues. In germline, CDR1 is MNHEY, CDR2 SVGAGI. V was trimmed by 0 bases and J by 1 base, leaving 7 bases between them. CDR3 loop: CASSYSRGSYEQYF. The CDR3 DNA sequence: TGTGCCAGCAGTTACTCGAGGGGGTCCTACGAGCAGTACTTC.

This clonotype was detected many times. The V and J genes are TRBV7-9 and TRBJ2-3; D is possibly TRBD1 (5 bases). From germline, CDR1 is SEHNR and CDR2 FQNEAQ (reference sequence). The CDR3 runs to 14 residues. Trimming removed 1 base from V and 1 base from J, with 6 bases in between. The CDR3 spells CASSLETGTDTQYF. In DNA, the CDR3 is TGTGCCAGCAGCTTAGAGACAGGCACAGATACGCAGTATTTT.

This clonotype was seen at least ten times. The chain joins TRBV20-1 to TRBJ2-7; D gene uncertain. V lost 6 bases to trimming and J lost 0 bases, with 15 bases between them. This CDR3 comprises 14 residues. The V gene's germline CDR1 is DFQATT and CDR2 SNEGSKA (reference sequence). The CDR3 here is CSARSVESSYEQYF. CDR3 sequence (DNA): TGCAGTGCCAGGAGCGTTGAGAGCTCCTACGAGCAGTACTTC.

This clonotype was detected ten times or more. The chain joins TRBV7-6 to TRBJ2-7; 8 nucleotides match TRBD1. CDR1 is SGHVS and CDR2 is FNYEAQ in the germline V gene. The V and J ends lost 1 base and 4 bases, in that order; junction bases with no gene match: 3. This CDR3 spans 14 amino acids. The CDR3 spells CASSLGTGTYEQYF. As DNA, the CDR3 is TGTGCCAGCAGCTTAGGGACAGGGACGTACGAGCAGTACTTC.

This clonotype was detected only a few times. One end of the junction varies from germline; a read error may be responsible. The chain couples TRBV25-1 to TRBJ1-1; D unclear. In germline, CDR1 is MGHDK, CDR2 SYGVNS. The CDR3 consists of 14 residues. The CDR3 protein is CASSEYGSTAEAFF. CDR3 in DNA: TGTGCCAGCAGCGAATACGGGTCGACTGCTGAAGCTTTCTTT.

This clonotype was seen ten or more times. J is TRBJ2-1 and V is TRBV5-1; D possibly corresponds to TRBD2 (5 bases). The CDR3 consists of 14 residues. The germline V gene encodes CDR1 SGHRS and CDR2 YFSETQ. Between the trimmed V and J ends, which lost 1 base and 5 bases, there was a span of 10 bases. The CDR3 loop is CASSLFGLNNEQFF. CDR3 in DNA: TGCGCCAGCAGCTTGTTTGGACTCAACAATGAGCAGTTCTTC.

There are many counts of this clonotype. The genes are TRBV5-1 and TRBJ2-2; perhaps TRBD1 as D (6 bases). CDR3 length: 17 residues. Germline CDR1 SGHRS, CDR2 YFSETQ. Trimming pared 4 bases from V and 5 bases from J, leaving 21 bases between. CDR3 residues: CASSAQQGHVNTGELFF. Written as DNA, the CDR3 is TGCGCCAGCAGCGCCCAGCAGGGGCATGTTAATACCGGGGAGCTGTTTTTT.

This clonotype is judged medium-sized. This chain uses TRBV7-8 with TRBJ1-2; no clear D gene. This CDR3 is 13 amino acids long. The germline V gene has CDR1 SGHVS and CDR2 FQNEAQ. V lost 0 bases and J 6 bases, leaving 8 bases between the germline ends. The CDR3 reads CASSLARSDGYTF. The CDR3 nucleotides read TGTGCCAGCAGCTTAGCTAGATCCGATGGCTACACCTTC.

This clonotype came up many times. The CDR3 nucleotides are TGCGCCAGCAGCACCCGGGACAGCGGACTACCGGGCACCGGGGAGCTGTTTTTT. Encoded protein: CASSTRDSGLPGTGELFF. J is TRBJ2-2 and V is TRBV5-1; D might be TRBD1 (7 bases). This CDR3 has 18 amino acids. Germline-derived CDR1 and CDR2 are SGHRS and YFSETQ. Trimming cost V 4 bases and J 4 bases, with 23 bases left between them.

This clonotype was seen many times. The chain couples TRBV9 to TRBJ1-1; the D gene is possibly TRBD1 (6 bases). Trimming took 5 bases from V and 0 from J, leaving 14 bases between them. Germline values: CDR1 SGDLS, CDR2 YYNGEE. The CDR3 spans 15 residues. This CDR3 reads CASRQSGQLNTEAFF. Written as DNA, the CDR3 is TGTGCCAGCAGACAATCAGGACAGTTGAACACTGAAGCTTTCTTT.

This clonotype has at least ten counts. This chain links TRBV29-1 with TRBJ1-3; D possibly corresponds to TRBD1 (5 bases). V lost 1 base, J lost 0 bases, and 10 bases lay in between. The CDR3 is made up of 15 amino acids. Germline V gene lookup returns CDR1 SQVTM and CDR2 ANQGSEA. The CDR3 nucleotides read TGCAGCGTTGAAGGGGGCCAAGGCTCTGGAAACACCATATATTTT. Translating gives CSVEGGQGSGNTIYF.

This clonotype was counted many times. The CDR3 bases are TGCGCCAGCAGCTTGGGGGTGGGAGAAGAGACCCAGTACTTC. Protein: CASSLGVGEETQYF. The genes are TRBV5-1 and TRBJ2-5; a possible D gene is TRBD2 (5 bases). The CDR3 totals 14 residues. Germline V lookup: CDR1 SGHRS, CDR2 YFSETQ. V lost 0 bases to trimming and J lost 3 bases, with 9 bases between them.